This entry describes one T cell receptor (beta chain). These data belong to a study of control samples from healthy donors and cancer patients. Assay: immunoSEQ multiplex PCR; the TCRdb copy retains only in-frame clones and omits some. The table includes around 120,000 clones, around 88% detected once. The CDR3 sequence is 16 residues long. Germline trimming cut 2 bases from V and 4 bases from J; bases unmatched to any gene: 9. In germline, CDR1 is SNHLY, CDR2 FYNNEI. The sample taken for sequencing was blood. This receptor was identified in a man in his forties in good health. The chain carries TRBV2 and TRBJ1-2; the match to TRBD1 covers 8 bases. This chain's CDR3 is CASSEWAGTGLYGYTF. DNA of the CDR3: TGTGCCAGCAGTGAATGGGCCGGGACAGGCCTCTATGGCTACACCTTC. The whole variable domain, filled in from reference TRBV2 and TRBJ1-2, reads EPEVTQTPSHQVTQMGQEVILRCVPISNHLYFYWYRQILGQKVEFLVSFYNNEISEKSEIFDDQFSVERPDGSNFTLKIRSTKLEDSAMYFCASSEWAGTGLYGYTFGSGTRLTVV.